Described below is a single TCR beta chain sequence and its context. The antigen remains unidentified. MiXCR, run by TCRdb on the reads, gives a single entry per CDR3 protein. Of roughly 240,000 distinct CDR3 sequences in the sample, approximately 7% were seen once. These data belong to a study of T cell repertoires in cytomegalovirus infection. Notes on the study in general: Dominating the ex vivo response were TCR beta clonotypes that were CMV-specific and HLA-C-restricted.

The CDR3 contains 14 residues. Germline V gives CDR1 SGHNT, CDR2 YYREEE (reference sequence). V shed 4 bases, J shed 7 bases, and the junction held 9 bases outside the gene matches. Sequencing input: PBMCs. The clonotype originates from a human donor in good health (CMV status not recorded). Some clones in this sample may be carry-over from other donors' samples. The gene calls are TRBV5-4 and TRBJ1-2; 8 nucleotides align to TRBD1. The CDR3 sequence is CASSPGQDKLGYTF. The CDR3 coding sequence is TGTGCCAGCAGCCCGGGACAGGATAAGCTTGGCTACACCTTC.